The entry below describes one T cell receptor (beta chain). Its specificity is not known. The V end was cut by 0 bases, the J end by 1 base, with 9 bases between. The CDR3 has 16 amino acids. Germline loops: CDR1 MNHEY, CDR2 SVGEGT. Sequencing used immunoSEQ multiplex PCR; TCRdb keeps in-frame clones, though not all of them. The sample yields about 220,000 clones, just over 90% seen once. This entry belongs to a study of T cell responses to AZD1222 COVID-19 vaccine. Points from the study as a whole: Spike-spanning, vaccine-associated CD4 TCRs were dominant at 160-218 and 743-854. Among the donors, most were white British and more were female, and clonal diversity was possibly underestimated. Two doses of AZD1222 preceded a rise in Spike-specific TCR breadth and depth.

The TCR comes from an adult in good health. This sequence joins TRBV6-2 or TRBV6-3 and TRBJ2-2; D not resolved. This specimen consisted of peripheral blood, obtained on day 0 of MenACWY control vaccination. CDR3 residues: CASSYSQVLNTGELFF. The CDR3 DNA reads TGTGCCAGCAGTTACTCTCAGGTCCTGAACACCGGGGAGCTGTTTTTT.